This T cell receptor (beta chain) emerged from a study of T cells in Graves' hyperthyroidism and ophthalmopathy. The overall study: Prior to any treatment, at the point of initial diagnosis, peripheral blood was collected. Whole-study findings and limits: Ophthalmopathy was predicted by the model a median of roughly 6.6 months ahead of onset. Classification by a 13 V-J model distinguished ophthalmopathy from stable hyperthyroidism.

V dropped 3 bases and J dropped 2; count of bases not matched to a gene: 5. CDR3 size: 15 residues. From germline, CDR1 is DFQATT and CDR2 SNEGSKA (reference sequence). Patients aged 18 to 65 had newly diagnosed hyperthyroidism that had lasted under 2 months. Amplification of TCR beta CDR3 regions used RNA as the template. Primed by the HTBI set, a first-round RT-PCR was run on the TCR CDR3. Using its own MiXCR run on the multiplex PCR reads, TCRdb lists one record per CDR3 protein. The table lists fewer than 450,000 distinct CDR3 sequences, about 17% of them singletons, with more than 30% in the top ten. Regarding this clonotype: The antigen is unknown.

The sample consisted of blood. The J gene is TRBJ2-7, the V gene TRBV20-1; 12 bases are a match to TRBD1. The sequence derives from a woman younger than 45 with Graves' hyperthyroidism that later progressed to Graves' ophthalmopathy. DNA for the CDR3: TGCAGTGCTAGGACCGGGACAGGGGGCACCTACGAGCAGTACTTC. Its translation: CSARTGTGGTYEQYF.